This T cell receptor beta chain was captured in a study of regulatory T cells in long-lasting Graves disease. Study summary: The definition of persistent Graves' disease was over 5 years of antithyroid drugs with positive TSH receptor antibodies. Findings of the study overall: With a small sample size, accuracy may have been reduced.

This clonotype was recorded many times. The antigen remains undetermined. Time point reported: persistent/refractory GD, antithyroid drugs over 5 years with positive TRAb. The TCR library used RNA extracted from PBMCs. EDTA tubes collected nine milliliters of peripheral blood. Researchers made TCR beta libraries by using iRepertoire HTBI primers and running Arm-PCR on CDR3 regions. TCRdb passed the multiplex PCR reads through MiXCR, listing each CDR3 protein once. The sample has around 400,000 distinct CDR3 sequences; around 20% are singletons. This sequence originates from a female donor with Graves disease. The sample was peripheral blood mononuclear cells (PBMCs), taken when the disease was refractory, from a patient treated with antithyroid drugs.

CDR3 coding DNA: TGTGCCAGCAGTTTCGGTCAGGGAAGGCAGCCCCAGCATTTT. Amino acids: CASSFGQGRQPQHF. The V and J genes are TRBV12-3 or TRBV12-4 and TRBJ1-5; TRBD1 is a possible D gene (5 bases). The CDR3 is 14 residues long. The V end lost 3 bases, the J end lost 7 bases, and 13 bases lay between the germline ends.